The source of this TCR beta chain is a study of beta chain features in type 1 diabetes. Study-level background: Over all samples combined, about 100,000,000 sorted cells were examined. Study results and limitations: People with Type 1 diabetes carried modestly yet significantly shorter TCRB CDR3s in all four CD4+ subsets.

Sorted populations all exceeded 98% purity. Only a few counts were recorded for this clone. Its antigen remains unknown. CDR1 and CDR2 from the germline V gene are MGHRA and YSYEKL. The V gene lost 0 bases and the J gene lost 0 bases, with 12 bases spanning the gap. The CDR3 runs to 17 residues. Expressed TCRB transcripts were sequenced because the isolated RNA had all been reverse transcribed beforehand. Profiled with immunoSEQ multiplex PCR; TCRdb holds only in-frame clones, not every one. Found here are some 700,000 clones, under 15% of them singletons; the top ten hold about 0.02%. Specimen: naive CD4+ T cells from blood. V usage is TRBV4-1 and J usage is TRBJ2-4; D may correspond to TRBD1 or TRBD2 (6 bases each). This TCR derives from a man aged 18 to 30 with type 1 diabetes. In DNA, the CDR3 is TGCGCCAGCAGCCAAGATTCAAGGGGGGAAGCCAAAAACATTCAGTACTTC. Encoded protein: CASSQDSRGEAKNIQYF.